These 3 T cell receptor beta chains were sequenced from one sample in a study of monozygotic twins with inflammatory bowel disease. TCRdb re-called the 5' RACE reads; every CDR3 protein appears as one record, without DNA. The sample includes more than 120,000 distinct CDR3 sequences. The sample consisted of blood. These receptors were obtained from a human donor with ulcerative colitis or Crohn's disease, or a healthy co-twin of an affected twin (not recorded which).

V is TRBV12-3 or TRBV12-4 and J is TRBJ1-5; the TCRdb call, TRBD1, lacks DNA for checking. This CDR3 comprises 17 residues. The CDR3 reads CASSLAGLPSSNQPQHF.

The chain links TRBV6-2 or TRBV6-3 to TRBJ2-1; TCRdb selects TRBD1, and the lack of DNA leaves this call unchecked. Per germline, CDR1 MNHEY and CDR2 SVGEGT. The CDR3 is 15 amino acids. The CDR3: CASSYDRGKYNEQFF.

The chain is built from TRBV5-1 and TRBJ2-5; the D gene TCRdb calls, TRBD1, cannot be checked with no DNA. CDR1 is SGHRS and CDR2 is YFSETQ in the germline V gene. There are 13 residues in the CDR3. This chain's CDR3 is CASSLGQQETQYF. Full variable domain (outside the CDR3, taken from reference TRBV5-1 and TRBJ2-5): KAGVTQTPRYLIKTRGQQVTLSCSPISGHRSVSWYQQTPGQGLQFLFEYFSETQRNKGNFPGRFSGRQFSNSRSEMNVSTLELGDSALYLCASSLGQQETQYFGPGTRLLVL.